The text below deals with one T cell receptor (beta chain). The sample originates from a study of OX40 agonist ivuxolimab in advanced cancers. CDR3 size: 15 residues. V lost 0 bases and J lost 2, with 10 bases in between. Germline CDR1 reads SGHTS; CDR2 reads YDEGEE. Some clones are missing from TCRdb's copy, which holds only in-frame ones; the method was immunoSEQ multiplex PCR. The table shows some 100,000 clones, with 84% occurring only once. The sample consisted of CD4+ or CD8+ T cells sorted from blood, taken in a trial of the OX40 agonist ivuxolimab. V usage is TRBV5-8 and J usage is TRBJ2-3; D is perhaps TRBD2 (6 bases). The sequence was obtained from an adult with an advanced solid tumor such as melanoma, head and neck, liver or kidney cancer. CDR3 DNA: TGTGCCAGCAGCTTGGACCGCGGGGCCACAGATACGCAGTATTTT. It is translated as CASSLDRGATDTQYF.